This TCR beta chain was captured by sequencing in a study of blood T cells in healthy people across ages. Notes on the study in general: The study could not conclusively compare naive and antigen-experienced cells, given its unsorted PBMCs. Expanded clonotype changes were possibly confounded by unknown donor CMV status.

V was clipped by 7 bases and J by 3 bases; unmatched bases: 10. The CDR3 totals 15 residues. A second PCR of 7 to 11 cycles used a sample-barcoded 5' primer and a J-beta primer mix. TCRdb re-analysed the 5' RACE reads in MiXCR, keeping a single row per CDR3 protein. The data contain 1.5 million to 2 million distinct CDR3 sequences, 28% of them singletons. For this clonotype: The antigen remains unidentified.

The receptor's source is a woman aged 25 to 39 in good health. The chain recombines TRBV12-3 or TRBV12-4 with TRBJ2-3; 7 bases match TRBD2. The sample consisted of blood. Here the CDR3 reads CASTPIGGGTDTQYF. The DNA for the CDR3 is TGTGCCAGCACACCCATCGGGGGAGGGACAGATACGCAGTATTTT.